This T cell receptor (beta chain) was sequenced in a study of cytomegalovirus exposure and HLA in healthy donors. Study-level points and caveats: Across donors, presence/absence analyses took sequencing depth to be roughly uniform. Researchers catalogued approximately 170 TCR beta chains as cytomegalovirus-associated.

The PCR made use of 60 Vbeta and 13 Jbeta primers. Data came from immunoSEQ multiplex PCR; TCRdb stores just in-frame clones and leaves some out. This sample yields fewer than 200,000 clones, of which roughly 74% are seen a single time; approximately 2.6% belongs to the top ten. On this clone: Its matching antigen is unknown.

Germline values: CDR1 MNHEY, CDR2 SMNVEV (reference sequence). Trimming took 0 bases from V and 4 from J; bases not matched to a gene: 13. There are 18 residues in the CDR3. The sequencing sample was made of PBMCs. V usage is TRBV27 and J usage is TRBJ2-7, with 9 bases that match TRBD2. The TCR comes from a female donor in good health and CMV-seronegative. CDR3 protein: CASSLSPLLAGLTYEQYF. The CDR3 nucleotides are TGTGCCAGCAGTTTATCACCCCTACTAGCGGGTCTTACTTACGAGCAGTACTTC.